Presented here are 2 T cell receptor beta chains from one specimen sequenced in a study of shared clonotypes between healthy human individuals (dated by TCRdb to the early 2020s). Library preparation employed the immunoSEQ multiplex PCR assay. Sourced from immuneACCESS, this table was stored by TCRdb with only in-frame sequences that have V and J called. A share of the clones is absent; for the studies checked, an unresolved V gene accounts for under half, and the remainder has no known explanation. Recorded for this sample are about 2 million clones; approximately 94% of them occurred a single time. The ten largest account for 1% to 1.5% of the sample. CD8 naive samples were CD45RO-negative cells positively selected for CCR7, giving a CD45RA+CCR7+ population that excluded TemRA cells. Specimen: naive CD8+ T cells sorted from blood. The meaning of the sample's cell subset or site label: CD45RA+CCR7+. Receptors were obtained from a man between 18 and 29 years old in good health.

V gene TRBV6-5 combines with J gene TRBJ1-1; D gene ambiguous. Trimming took 7 bases from V and 1 from J, leaving 10 bases between them. Germline CDR1 and CDR2: MNHEY and SVGAGI. This CDR3 is built from 13 residues. The CDR3 nucleotides read TGTGCCAGCACTTTAAGTCCGAACACTGAAGCTTTCTTT. Protein product: CASTLSPNTEAFF.

This sequence joins TRBV6-5 and TRBJ1-1; D ambiguous. Trimming stripped 2 bases from V and 1 base from J, with 5 bases between. The CDR3 runs 13 residues. The germline V gene encodes CDR1 MNHEY and CDR2 SVGAGI. The CDR3 here is CASSYEANTEAFF. The CDR3, as DNA: TGTGCCAGCAGTTACGAGGCGAACACTGAAGCTTTCTTT.